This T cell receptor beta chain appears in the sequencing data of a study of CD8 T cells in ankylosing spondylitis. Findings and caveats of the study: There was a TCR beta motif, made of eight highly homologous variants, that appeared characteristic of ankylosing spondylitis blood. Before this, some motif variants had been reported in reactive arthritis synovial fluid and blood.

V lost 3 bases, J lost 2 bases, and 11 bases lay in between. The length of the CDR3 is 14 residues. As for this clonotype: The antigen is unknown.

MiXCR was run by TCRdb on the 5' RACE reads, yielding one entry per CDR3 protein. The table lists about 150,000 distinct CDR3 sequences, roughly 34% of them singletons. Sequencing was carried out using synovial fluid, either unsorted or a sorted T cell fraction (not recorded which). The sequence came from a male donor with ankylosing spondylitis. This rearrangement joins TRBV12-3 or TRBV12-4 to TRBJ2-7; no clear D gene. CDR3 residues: CASSFTGSTYEQYF. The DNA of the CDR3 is TGTGCCAGCAGTTTCACCGGTTCAACCTACGAGCAGTACTTC.